Listed here are 7 T cell receptor beta chains from one sample, sequenced in a study of T cell repertoires in cytomegalovirus infection. No cognate antigen is known for these TCRs. TCRdb re-analysed the reads in MiXCR, keeping a single row per CDR3 protein. The sample records some 120,000 distinct CDR3 sequences, around 10% being singletons. Sequencing was done on a sample of PBMCs, sequenced either directly or after in vitro stimulation (not recorded which). These receptors were obtained from a human donor in good health (CMV status not recorded). Some clones in this sample may be carry-over from other donors' samples.

This clonotype came up many times. The CDR3 DNA is TGTGCCAGCAGCTTACAGGGGGCGCGCAATGAGCAGTTCTTC. Amino acid sequence: CASSLQGARNEQFF. The chain uses TRBV7-9 and TRBJ2-1; the match to TRBD1 covers 8 bases. Germline CDR1 reads SEHNR; CDR2 reads FQNEAQ (reference sequence). The CDR3 spans 14 residues. V shed 2 bases and J 6 bases; nucleotides not matched to a gene: 3. Complete variable domain (other parts from reference TRBV7-9 and TRBJ2-1): DTGVSQNPRHKITKRGQNVTFRCDPISEHNRLYWYRQTLGQGPEFLTYFQNEAQLEKSRLLSDRFSAERPKGSFSTLEIQRTEQGDSAMYLCASSLQGARNEQFFGPGTRLTVL.

By share of the sample, this clonotype is medium-sized. This chain uses TRBV27 with TRBJ1-3; TRBD1 agrees at 7 bases. This CDR3 spans 15 amino acids. The germline gives CDR1 MNHEY, CDR2 SMNVEV (reference sequence). V dropped 6 bases and J dropped 0; count of bases not matched to a gene: 5. In DNA form, the CDR3 reads TGTGCCAGCAGCCCACAGGGGTCCTCTGGAAACACCATATATTTT. Translation gives CASSPQGSSGNTIYF.

V and J are TRBV12-3 or TRBV12-4 and TRBJ2-2; no clear D. Trimming removed 5 bases at V and 1 base at J, with 11 bases between. This CDR3 has 15 amino acids. This CDR3 reads CASSPRMRNTGELFF. The CDR3 bases are TGTGCCAGCAGTCCACGGATGCGGAACACCGGGGAGCTGTTTTTT.

This clonotype was counted between two and nine times. The V and J genes are TRBV2 and TRBJ2-1, with D unresolved. Germline CDR1 and CDR2: SNHLY and FYNNEI. The length of the CDR3 is 12 residues. The V and J ends lost 7 bases and 6 bases respectively, with 10 bases between them. The CDR3 region has the DNA TGTGCCAGCACGATAGAGGTCAATGAGCAGTTCTTC. Translating it yields CASTIEVNEQFF.

In this sample, this clonotype turned up a few times. This chain uses TRBV20-1 with TRBJ1-3; D is possibly TRBD1 (6 bases). V lost 1 base and J lost 0, with 19 bases in between. The CDR3 covers 18 residues. Germline CDR1 reads DFQATT; CDR2 reads SNEGSKA (reference sequence). The CDR3 sequence is CSARGPRLGQSSGNTIYF. The CDR3 bases are TGCAGTGCTAGAGGCCCTCGGCTGGGACAAAGCTCTGGAAACACCATATATTTT.

This chain connects TRBV4-1 to TRBJ2-7; 9 bases map to TRBD1. The CDR3 has 16 amino acids. V lost 0 bases, J lost 4 bases, and 7 bases stayed unmatched. Germline assignment: CDR1 MGHRA and CDR2 YSYEKL. The CDR3 DNA follows: TGCGCCAGCAGCCAAGATATACAGGGGGCTCTATACGAGCAGTACTTC. This encodes CASSQDIQGALYEQYF.

This clonotype showed up many times. This chain connects TRBV10-3 to TRBJ2-1; TRBD2 aligns across 8 bases. The CDR3 covers 14 residues. With 6 bases clipped from V and 10 bases from J, the junction kept 11 bases outside the gene matches. The germline gives CDR1 ENHRY, CDR2 SYGVKD. In DNA, the CDR3 is TGTGCCATCAGGCCGTCGGTCGGGAGGGAAGAGCAGTTCTTC. Its translation is CAIRPSVGREEQFF.